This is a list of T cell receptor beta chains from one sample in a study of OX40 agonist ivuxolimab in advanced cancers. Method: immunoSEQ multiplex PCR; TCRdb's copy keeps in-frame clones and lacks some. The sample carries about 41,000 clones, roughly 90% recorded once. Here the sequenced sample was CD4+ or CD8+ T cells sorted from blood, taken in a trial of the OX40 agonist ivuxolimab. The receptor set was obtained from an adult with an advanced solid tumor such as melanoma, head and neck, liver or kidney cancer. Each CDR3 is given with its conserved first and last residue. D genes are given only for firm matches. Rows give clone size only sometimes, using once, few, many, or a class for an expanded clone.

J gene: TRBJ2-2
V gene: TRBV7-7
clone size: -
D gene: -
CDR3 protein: CASSRVEVGEDGELFF
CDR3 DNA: TGTGCTAGCAGCCGGGTGGAGGTTGGGGAAGACGGGGAGCTGTTTTTT

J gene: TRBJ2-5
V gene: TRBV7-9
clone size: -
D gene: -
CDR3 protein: CASSIPGVQETQYF
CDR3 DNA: TGTGCCAGCAGCATACCGGGAGTCCAAGAGACCCAGTACTTC

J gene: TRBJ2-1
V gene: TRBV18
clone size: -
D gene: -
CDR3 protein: CASGRSGYNEQFF
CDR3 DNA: TGTGCCAGCGGACGGTCAGGATACAATGAGCAGTTCTTC

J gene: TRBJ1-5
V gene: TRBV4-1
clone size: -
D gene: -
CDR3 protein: CASSQAGWGFQPQHF
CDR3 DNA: TGCGCCAGCAGCCAAGCTGGGTGGGGATTTCAGCCCCAGCATTTT

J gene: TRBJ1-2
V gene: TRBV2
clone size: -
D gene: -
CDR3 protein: CASSVEGRSSGYTF
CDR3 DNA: TGTGCCAGCAGTGTGGAGGGAAGGAGTTCTGGCTACACCTTC

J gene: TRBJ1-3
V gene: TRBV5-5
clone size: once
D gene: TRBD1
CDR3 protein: CASSDTRTGEDTIYF
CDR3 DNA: TGTGCCAGCAGCGATACCCGGACAGGGGAGGACACCATATATTTT

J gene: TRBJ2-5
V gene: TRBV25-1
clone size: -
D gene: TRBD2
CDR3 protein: CASRPNWGGQETQYF
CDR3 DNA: TGTGCCAGCAGGCCCAATTGGGGGGGGCAAGAGACCCAGTACTTC

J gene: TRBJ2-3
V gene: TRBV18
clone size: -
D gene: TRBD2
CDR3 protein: CASSPSGGTGDTQYF
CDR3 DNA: TGTGCCAGCTCCCCTAGCGGGGGGACCGGAGATACGCAGTATTTT

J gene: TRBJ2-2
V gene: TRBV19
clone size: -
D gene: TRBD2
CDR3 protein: CASSTGLAGGPLTGELFF
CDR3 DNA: TGTGCCAGTAGTACGGGACTAGCGGGGGGGCCGTTGACCGGGGAGCTGTTTTTT

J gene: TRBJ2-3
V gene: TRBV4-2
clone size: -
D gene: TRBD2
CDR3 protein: CASSRLRGGYSTQYF
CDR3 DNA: TGTGCCAGCAGCCGCCTACGCGGGGGTTACAGTACGCAGTATTTT

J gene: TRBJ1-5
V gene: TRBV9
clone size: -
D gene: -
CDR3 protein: CASSVGGDTNQPQHF
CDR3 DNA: TGTGCCAGCAGCGTTGGGGGGGATACCAATCAGCCCCAGCATTTT

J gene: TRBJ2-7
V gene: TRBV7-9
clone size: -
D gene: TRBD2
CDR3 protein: CASSLSGGAYEQYF
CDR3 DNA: TGTGCCAGCAGCTTAAGCGGGGGTGCGTACGAGCAGTACTTC

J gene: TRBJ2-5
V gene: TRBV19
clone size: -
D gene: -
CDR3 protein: CASSIGGAQETQYF
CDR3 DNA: TGTGCCAGTAGTATAGGGGGGGCACAAGAGACCCAGTACTTC

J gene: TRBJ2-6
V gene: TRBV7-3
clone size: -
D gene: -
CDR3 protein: CASSSSSQTGANVLTF
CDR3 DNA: TGTGCCAGCAGCTCATCCAGTCAAACTGGGGCCAACGTCCTGACTTTC

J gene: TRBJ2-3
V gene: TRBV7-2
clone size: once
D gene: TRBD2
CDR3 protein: CASSPRERGVTDTQYF
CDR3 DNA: TGTGCCAGCAGCCCCCGGGAGCGGGGGGTAACAGATACGCAGTATTTT

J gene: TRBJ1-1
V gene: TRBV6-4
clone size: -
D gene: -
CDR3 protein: CASSYDRNTEAFF
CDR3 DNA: TGTGCCAGCAGTTATGACAGAAACACTGAAGCTTTCTTT

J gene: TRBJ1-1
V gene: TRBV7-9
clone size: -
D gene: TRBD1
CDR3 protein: CASSTPGTGTEAFF
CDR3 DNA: TGTGCCAGCAGCACCCCCGGGACAGGGACTGAAGCTTTCTTT

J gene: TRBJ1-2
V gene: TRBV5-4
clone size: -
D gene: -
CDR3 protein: CASSRRDGRTYGYTF
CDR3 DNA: TGTGCCAGCAGCCGTCGGGACGGGAGGACCTATGGCTACACCTTC

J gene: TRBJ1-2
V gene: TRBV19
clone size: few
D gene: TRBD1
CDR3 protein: CAIRDRTYGYTF
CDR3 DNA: TGTGCCATCCGGGACAGGACCTATGGCTACACCTTC

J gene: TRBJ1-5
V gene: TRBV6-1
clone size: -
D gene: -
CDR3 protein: CASSERGFGNQPQHF
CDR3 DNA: TGTGCCAGCAGCGAACGGGGGTTCGGTAATCAGCCCCAGCATTTT

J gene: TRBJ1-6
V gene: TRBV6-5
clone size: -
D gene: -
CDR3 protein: CASSYSGRRDSPLHF
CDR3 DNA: TGTGCCAGCAGTTACTCGGGACGGAGGGACTCACCCCTCCACTTT

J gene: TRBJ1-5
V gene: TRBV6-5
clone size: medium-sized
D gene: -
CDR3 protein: CASRDPNRVEQPQHF
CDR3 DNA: TGTGCCAGCAGGGATCCTAACAGGGTAGAACAGCCCCAGCATTTT

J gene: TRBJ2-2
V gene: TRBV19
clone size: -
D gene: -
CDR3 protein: CASSDRGGGELFF
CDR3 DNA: TGTGCCAGTAGTGACCGTGGCGGCGGGGAGCTGTTTTTT

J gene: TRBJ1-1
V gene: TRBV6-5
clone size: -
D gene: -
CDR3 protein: CASSRGPEAFF
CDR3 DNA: TGTGCCAGCAGTCGGGGACCCGAAGCTTTCTTT

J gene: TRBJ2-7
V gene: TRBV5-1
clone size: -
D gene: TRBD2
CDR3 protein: CASSLGAGPSYEQYF
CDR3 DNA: TGCGCCAGCAGCTTGGGAGCGGGGCCTTCCTACGAGCAGTACTTC

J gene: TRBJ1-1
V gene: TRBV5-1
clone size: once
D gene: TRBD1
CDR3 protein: CASSLDGQGNNKSPEAFF
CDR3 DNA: TGCGCCAGCAGCTTGGACGGACAGGGGAATAATAAATCGCCTGAAGCTTTCTTT

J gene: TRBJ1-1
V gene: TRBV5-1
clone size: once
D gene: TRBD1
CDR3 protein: CASSLDRGGTEAFF
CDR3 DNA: TGCGCCAGCAGCTTGGACAGGGGAGGCACTGAAGCTTTCTTT

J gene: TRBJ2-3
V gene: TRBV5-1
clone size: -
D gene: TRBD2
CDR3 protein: CASSLARAGGQYRTDTQYF
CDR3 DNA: TGCGCCAGCAGCTTGGCCCGGGCGGGGGGGCAGTACCGCACAGATACGCAGTATTTT

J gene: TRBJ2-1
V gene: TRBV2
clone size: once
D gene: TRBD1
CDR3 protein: CASGDETGGIYNEQFF
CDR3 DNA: TGTGCCAGCGGAGACGAGACAGGGGGCATATACAATGAGCAGTTCTTC

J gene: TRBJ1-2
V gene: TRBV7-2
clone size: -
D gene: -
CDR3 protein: CASSTDGSLQGYTF
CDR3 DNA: TGTGCCAGCAGCACCGACGGGTCTCTCCAAGGCTACACCTTC

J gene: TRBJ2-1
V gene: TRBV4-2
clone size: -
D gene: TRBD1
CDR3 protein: CASSRIDRGPGNEQFF
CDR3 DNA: TGTGCCAGCAGCCGGATCGACAGGGGGCCCGGGAATGAGCAGTTCTTC

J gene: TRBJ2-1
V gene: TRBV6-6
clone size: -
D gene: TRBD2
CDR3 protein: CASSFSGAPYNEQFF
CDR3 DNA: TGTGCCAGCAGTTTCAGCGGGGCCCCCTACAATGAGCAGTTCTTC

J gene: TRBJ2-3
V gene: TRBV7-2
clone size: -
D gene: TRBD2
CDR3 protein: CASSLGLAGVVSTDTQYF
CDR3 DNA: TGTGCCAGCAGCCTTGGACTAGCGGGGGTGGTTAGCACAGATACGCAGTATTTT

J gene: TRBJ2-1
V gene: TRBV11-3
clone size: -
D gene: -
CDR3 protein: CASSLLAYNEQFF
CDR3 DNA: TGTGCCAGCAGCTTATTAGCGTACAATGAGCAGTTCTTC

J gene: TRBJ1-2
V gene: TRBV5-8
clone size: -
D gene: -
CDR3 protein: CASSLGPDYGYTF
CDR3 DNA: TGTGCCAGCAGCTTAGGGCCAGACTATGGCTACACCTTC

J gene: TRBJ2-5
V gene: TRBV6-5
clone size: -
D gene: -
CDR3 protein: CASSYTPPGPQPTQYF
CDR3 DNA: TGTGCCAGCAGTTACACTCCCCCCGGACCACAACCTACCCAGTACTTC

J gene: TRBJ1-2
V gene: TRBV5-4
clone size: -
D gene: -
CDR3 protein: CASSLMDDDGYTF
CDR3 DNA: TGTGCCAGCAGCTTGATGGATGACGATGGCTACACCTTC

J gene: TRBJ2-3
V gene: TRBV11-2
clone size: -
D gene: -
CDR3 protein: CASSFTDTQYF
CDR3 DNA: TGTGCCAGCAGCTTCACAGATACGCAGTATTTT

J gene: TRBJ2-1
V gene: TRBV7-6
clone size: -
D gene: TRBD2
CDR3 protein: CASSQLAGGFGEQFF
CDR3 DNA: TGTGCCAGCAGTCAACTAGCGGGGGGGTTCGGTGAGCAGTTCTTC

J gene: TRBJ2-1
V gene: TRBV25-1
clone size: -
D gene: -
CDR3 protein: CASSEYLGTHEQFF
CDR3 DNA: TGTGCCAGCAGTGAATATTTGGGGACACATGAGCAGTTCTTC

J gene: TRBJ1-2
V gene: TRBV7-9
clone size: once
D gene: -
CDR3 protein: CASSSGTAIGGYTF
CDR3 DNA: TGTGCCAGCAGCTCCGGGACCGCCATCGGCGGCTACACCTTC

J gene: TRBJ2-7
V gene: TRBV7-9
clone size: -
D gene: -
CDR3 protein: CASSTQGRVYEQYF
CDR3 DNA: TGTGCCAGCAGCACCCAGGGACGGGTCTACGAGCAGTACTTC

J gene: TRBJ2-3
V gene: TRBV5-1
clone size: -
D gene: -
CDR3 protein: CASSPRGPSTDTQYF
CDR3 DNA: TGCGCCAGCAGTCCCCGGGGACCAAGCACAGATACGCAGTATTTT

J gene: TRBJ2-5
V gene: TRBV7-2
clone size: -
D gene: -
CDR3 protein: CASSLGVGQHHQGTQYF
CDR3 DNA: TGTGCCAGCAGCTTAGGGGTCGGGCAGCACCATCAAGGGACCCAGTACTTC

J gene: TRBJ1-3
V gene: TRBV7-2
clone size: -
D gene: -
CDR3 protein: CASSPFTGLSGNTIYF
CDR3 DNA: TGTGCCAGCAGCCCCTTCACAGGACTCTCTGGAAACACCATATATTTT

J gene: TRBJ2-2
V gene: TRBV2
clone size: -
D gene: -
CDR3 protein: CASSGRGELFF
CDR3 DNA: TGTGCCAGCAGTGGACGCGGGGAGCTGTTTTTT

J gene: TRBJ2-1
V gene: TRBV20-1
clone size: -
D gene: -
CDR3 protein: CSARPWDEQFF
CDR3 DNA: TGCAGTGCTCGACCCTGGGATGAGCAGTTCTTC

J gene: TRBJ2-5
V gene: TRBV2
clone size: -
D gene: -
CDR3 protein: CASVKTRGETQYF
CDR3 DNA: TGTGCCAGTGTAAAGACTAGGGGGGAGACCCAGTACTTC

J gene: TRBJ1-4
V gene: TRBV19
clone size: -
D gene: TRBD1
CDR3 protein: CASSSRTGGVFATNEKLFF
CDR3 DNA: TGTGCCAGTAGTTCTAGGACAGGGGGGGTGTTTGCAACTAATGAAAAACTGTTTTTT

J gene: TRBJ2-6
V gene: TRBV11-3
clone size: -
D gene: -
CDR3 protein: CASRPSGANVLTF
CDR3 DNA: TGTGCCAGTCGTCCCTCTGGGGCCAACGTCCTGACTTTC

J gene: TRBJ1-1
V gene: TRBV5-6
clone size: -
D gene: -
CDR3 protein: CASSLGHGVGRVAFF
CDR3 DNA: TGTGCCAGCAGCTTGGGGCACGGGGTAGGTAGGGTCGCTTTCTTT

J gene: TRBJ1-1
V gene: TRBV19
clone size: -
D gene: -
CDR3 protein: CASRLRRTFF
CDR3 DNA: TGTGCCTCGAGGCTGCGCCGAACTTTCTTT

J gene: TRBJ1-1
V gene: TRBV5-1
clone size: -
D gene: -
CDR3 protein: CASSSGGRGEAFF
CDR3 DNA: TGCGCCAGCAGCAGTGGGGGCAGGGGTGAAGCTTTCTTT